This T cell receptor beta chain was captured by sequencing in a study of blood T cell repertoires in COVID-19 (dated by TCRdb to 2018 to 2020). For the study in its entirety: Collaborator samples came from the United States, Italy and Spain and covered acute and convalescent phases of COVID-19. The dataset comprised deeply sampled blood TCRbeta repertoires from subjects exposed to, actively infected with, or recovered from COVID-19. The repertoires were released in a freely available public database intended as a resource for research on the immune response to SARS-CoV-2. Where available, HLA class I and class II types were taken from metadata supplied by the sample provider and were not determined by assay-based typing. Samples came from the ongoing ImmuneRACE study (first 160 participants) plus 1,254 subjects from 6 global collaborators. Sample metadata almost always included a de-identified subject ID, COVID-19 status, age in years and sex. The material from the prospective study consisted of cDNA or gDNA derived from T cells, B-cell-depleted T cells, or PBMCs. Broad study findings and their caveats: How much clinical and demographic metadata was included differed by source and by participant, and the metadata was provided uncurated.

The CDR3 sequence holds 14 residues, the cysteine and phenylalanine included. Left in the record is the CDR3 DNA by itself, 42 bases read in frame from the first base. Looking up the germline V gene yields CDR1 KGHSH and CDR2 LQKENI. Compared with germline, V lacks 5 bases and J lacks 6 bases; bases without a gene match: 7. The immunoSEQ Assay, a bias-controlled multiplex PCR, was used to amplify TCRbeta CDR3 regions from genomic DNA. The authors processed their data as follows. The number of nucleated cells in each sample was estimated by amplification of reference gene primers within the assay. To quantify the absolute abundance of each unique TCRbeta CDR3 rearrangement, sequence reads were collapsed and filtered. For each sample, productive Simpson clonality was calculated as the square root of Simpson's diversity index over productive rearrangements. The clones in this table, taken by TCRdb from immuneACCESS, are in-frame only. Not every clone is retained; where verified, under half of the shortfall comes from an unresolved V gene, and the cause of the rest is unknown. The V and J calls and clone size were taken over from that table, and D and trimming were inferred from the DNA. Within this sample are 150,000 to 200,000 clones, with 86% of them counted one time only. The ten biggest clones cover around 3.3% of the sample.

Whole blood was collected in K2EDTA tubes by collaborating institutions according to the institutions' own protocols. For TCRbeta analysis, collaborators shipped samples in one of three forms: frozen whole blood, isolated PBMCs, or DNA extracted from either of those sample types. On this clone: The clone's antigen remains unknown. Base qualities are not at hand, and no much larger clone is one base apart.

Here the chain combines TRBV18 and TRBJ2-7; 10 bases in between match TRBD1. This TCR derives from a man aged 70 or older with acute or convalescent COVID-19. Sample: peripheral blood. The CDR3 region reads CASSSGTGVAEQYF. The nucleotides are TGTGCCAGCTCAAGCGGGACAGGGGTTGCCGAGCAGTACTTC.